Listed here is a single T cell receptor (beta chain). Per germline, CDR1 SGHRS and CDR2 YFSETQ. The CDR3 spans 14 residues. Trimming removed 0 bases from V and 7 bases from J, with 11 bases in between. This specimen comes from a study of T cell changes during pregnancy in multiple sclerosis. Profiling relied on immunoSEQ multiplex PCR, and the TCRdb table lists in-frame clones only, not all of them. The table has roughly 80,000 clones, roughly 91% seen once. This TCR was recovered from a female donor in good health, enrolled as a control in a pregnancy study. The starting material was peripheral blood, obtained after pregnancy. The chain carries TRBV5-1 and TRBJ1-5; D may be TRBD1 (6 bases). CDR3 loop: CASSLVPGAQPQHF. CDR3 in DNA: TGCGCCAGCAGCTTGGTTCCAGGGGCGCAGCCCCAGCATTTT.